These 21 T cell receptor beta chains came from one sample sequenced in a study of blood T cells in healthy people across ages. Alongside a J-beta primer mix, a sample-barcoded 5' primer served in a second PCR lasting about 7 to 11 cycles. TCRdb re-called the 5' RACE reads through MiXCR, storing one row per CDR3 protein. Found here are about 640,000 distinct CDR3 sequences, roughly 30% of them singletons; the top ten hold 15% to 18%. The sequenced sample was blood. The receptors were sampled from a woman aged 80 or over in good health.

This sequence joins TRBV6-5 and TRBJ1-2, with 8 bases lining up with TRBD1. Germline V gives CDR1 MNHEY, CDR2 SVGAGI. The ends lost 6 bases at V and 8 bases at J; junction bases unmatched: 8. The CDR3 sequence is 13 residues long. The CDR3 nucleotides read TGTGCCAGCAGCCCAGGGGGCTGGCAAGGCTACACCTTC. Protein: CASSPGGWQGYTF.

This clonotype was counted at least ten times. This chain links TRBV3-1 with TRBJ2-7; D gene unclear. The germline V and J ends were trimmed by 4 bases and 3 bases, with 13 bases remaining between them. CDR1 is LGHDT and CDR2 is YNNKEL in the germline V gene (reference sequence). The CDR3 loop spans 14 amino acids. CDR3 DNA sequence: TGTGCCAGCAGCCGCGCGCCGCTTAGCTACGAGCAGTACTTC. It yields the protein CASSRAPLSYEQYF.

This clonotype appeared a few times. The J gene is TRBJ2-5, the V gene TRBV2; D unresolved. V was shortened by 7 bases and J by 11 bases, with 20 bases between the two germline ends. The CDR3 spans 13 residues. Germline CDR1 and CDR2: SNHLY and FYNNEI. The CDR3 region has the DNA TGTGCCAGCACAATTACCAGACCCAATGAGCAGTACTTC. Translation gives CASTITRPNEQYF.

The table lists this clonotype with many counts. DNA for the CDR3: TGCAGCGTCCAAACACAGGGATCCTACGAGCAGTACTTC. Residues: CSVQTQGSYEQYF. The chain recombines TRBV29-1 with TRBJ2-7, with a tentative D call TRBD1 (6 bases). Germline V CDR1 and CDR2: SQVTM, ANQGSEA. V lost 6 bases and J 1 base, leaving 13 bases between the germline ends. The CDR3 covers 13 residues.

The chain couples TRBV30 to TRBJ2-7; 11 bases fit TRBD1. Germline CDR1 is GTSNPN and CDR2 is SVGIG (reference sequence). Trimming at V came to 2 bases and at J to 0 bases, leaving 3 bases not matched to a gene. CDR3 length equals 15 residues. DNA for the CDR3: TGTGCCTGGAGTCCGGGGACAGGGGGCTCCTACGAGCAGTACTTC. Residues: CAWSPGTGGSYEQYF.

This clonotype appeared many times. This chain uses TRBV12-3 or TRBV12-4 with TRBJ1-1; 8 bases line up with TRBD1. The V segment lost 7 bases and the J segment 1 base; nucleotides outside the gene matches: 2. The CDR3 has 13 residues. CDR3 bases: TGTGCCAGCATCGGACAGGGGAACACTGAAGCTTTCTTT. Translated: CASIGQGNTEAFF.

This clonotype was found a few times. The J gene is TRBJ1-1, the V gene TRBV3-1; tentatively, D is TRBD1 (5 bases). The CDR3 contains 15 residues. Germline CDR1 and CDR2: LGHDT and YNNKEL (reference sequence). The germline V and J ends were trimmed by 4 bases and 1 base, with 13 bases remaining between them. Here the CDR3 reads CASSLSGTQNTEAFF. CDR3 in DNA: TGTGCCAGCAGCCTTTCCGGGACCCAGAACACTGAAGCTTTCTTT.

This clonotype was counted a few times. Germline and junction disagree at one end, which may indicate a read error. The chain joins TRBV5-1 to TRBJ1-1; TRBD1 agrees at 8 bases. From germline, CDR1 is SGHRS and CDR2 YFSETQ. This CDR3 spans 14 amino acids. The CDR3 loop reads CASATGVENTDAFF. The CDR3 DNA is TGCGCCAGCGCGACAGGGGTTGAGAACACTGACGCTTTCTTT.

The V call is TRBV7-9, the J call TRBJ1-1; D is unresolved. Germline CDR1 is SEHNR and CDR2 is FQNEAQ (reference sequence). The CDR3 is made up of 15 amino acids. V was trimmed by 1 base and J by 3 bases, leaving 12 bases between them. The CDR3 is CASSLGYGRDTEAFF. The CDR3 region has the DNA TGTGCCAGCAGCTTAGGGTATGGTAGGGACACTGAAGCTTTCTTT. Filled out from reference TRBV7-9 and TRBJ1-1, the complete variable domain reads DTGVSQNPRHKITKRGQNVTFRCDPISEHNRLYWYRQTLGQGPEFLTYFQNEAQLEKSRLLSDRFSAERPKGSFSTLEIQRTEQGDSAMYLCASSLGYGRDTEAFFGQGTRLTVV.

About this clonotype: A clone one base away is much larger, so this may be a read error. This chain joins TRBV18 and TRBJ1-4, with D possibly TRBD1 on 6 matching bases. This CDR3 spans 18 amino acids. V shed 9 bases and J shed 0 bases, with 23 bases lying between them. Germline V CDR1 and CDR2: KGHSH, LQKENI. CDR3 DNA sequence: TGTGCCAGGACCCGGCCGGGACACTTACTCGCAACTAATGAAAAACTGTTTTTT. It translates to CARTRPGHLLATNEKLFF.

This clonotype was seen only once. The rearrangement uses TRBV30 and TRBJ2-3; 7 nucleotides match TRBD1. Germline V gene data show CDR1 as GTSNPN and CDR2 as SVGIG (reference sequence). V lost 2 bases and J lost 5; bases outside the gene matches: 10. The CDR3 is 15 amino acids. The DNA for the CDR3 is TGTGCCTGGAGTCCACTTGTTAACAGGGGAGATACGCAGTATTTT. This codes for CAWSPLVNRGDTQYF.

Written as DNA, the CDR3 is TGCGCCAGCAGCTCCGGAACTGAGAACACTGAAGCTTTCTTT. The encoded protein is CASSSGTENTEAFF. V gene TRBV5-1 combines with J gene TRBJ1-1; D call uncertain. Germline V gene lookup returns CDR1 SGHRS and CDR2 YFSETQ. V was cut by 3 bases and J by 1 base, with 10 bases left in between. The CDR3 has 14 residues.

This clonotype was detected a few times. The gene calls are TRBV18 and TRBJ1-2; D is perhaps TRBD1 (5 bases). Germline assignment: CDR1 KGHSH and CDR2 LQKENI. The germline V and J ends were trimmed by 1 base and 4 bases, with 13 bases remaining between them. The CDR3 consists of 15 residues. As DNA, the CDR3 is TGTGCCAGCTCACCACAAAGGGAGGGGCTCTATGGCTACACCTTC. The encoded protein is CASSPQREGLYGYTF.

This clonotype appeared a few times. The chain links TRBV7-8 to TRBJ1-2, with 7 bases aligning to TRBD1. The CDR3 length is 13 residues. The junction had 8 bases not matched to a gene; V was cut back by 5 bases and J by 8 bases. Germline-derived CDR1 and CDR2 are SGHVS and FQNEAQ. As DNA, the CDR3 is TGTGCCAGCAGCCGGGGGGTAGGGGGCGGCTACACCTTC. It encodes CASSRGVGGGYTF.

This clonotype was detected many times. The chain has TRBV5-5 and TRBJ2-5; the D is unclear. The CDR3 covers 14 residues. V dropped 4 bases and J dropped 2 bases, with 12 bases sitting between them. CDR1 and CDR2 from the germline V gene are SGHKS and YYEKEE (reference sequence). The CDR3 DNA is TGTGCCAGCAGCCACACAACCGTTCAAGAGACCCAGTACTTC. Translating gives CASSHTTVQETQYF. Full variable domain (outside the CDR3, taken from reference TRBV5-5 and TRBJ2-5): DAGVTQSPTHLIKTRGQQVTLRCSPISGHKSVSWYQQVLGQGPQFIFQYYEKEERGRGNFPDRFSARQFPNYSSELNVNALLLGDSALYLCASSHTTVQETQYFGPGTRLLVL.

This clonotype was seen repeatedly, ten times or more. The chain carries TRBV20-1 and TRBJ2-3; 14 nucleotides line up with TRBD2. Germline V gene data show CDR1 as DFQATT and CDR2 as SNEGSKA (reference sequence). The CDR3 is 15 amino acids. The ends lost 2 bases at V and 8 bases at J; junction bases unmatched: 6. The CDR3 spells CSARTTSGGAGTQYF. The CDR3 DNA sequence: TGCAGTGCTAGAACGACTAGCGGGGGGGCGGGTACGCAGTATTTT.

V gene TRBV12-3 or TRBV12-4 combines with J gene TRBJ2-1; no definite D call. CDR3 length: 14 residues. V lost 1 base to trimming and J lost 3 bases, with 7 bases between them. CDR3 amino acids: CASSLGSIYNEQFF. The CDR3 DNA sequence: TGTGCCAGCAGTTTAGGATCAATCTACAATGAGCAGTTCTTC.

This clonotype was found a few times. V and J are TRBV7-8 and TRBJ2-2; maybe TRBD1 (6 bases). The CDR3 loop spans 15 amino acids. Looked up from germline, CDR1 is SGHVS and CDR2 is FQNEAQ. V lost 6 bases to trimming and J lost 2 bases, with 13 bases between them. Here the CDR3 reads CASRQGRYNTGELFF. The CDR3 bases are TGTGCCAGCAGACAGGGACGGTATAACACCGGGGAGCTGTTTTTT.

This clonotype appeared many times. The J gene is TRBJ2-3, the V gene TRBV29-1; D possibly corresponds to TRBD1 (6 bases). The V and J ends lost 5 bases and 3 bases respectively, with 18 bases between them. Per germline, CDR1 SQVTM and CDR2 ANQGSEA. This CDR3 is built from 15 residues. The CDR3 sequence: CSVPGQRIWTDTQYF. In nucleotides, the CDR3 is TGCAGCGTTCCAGGACAGAGGATTTGGACAGATACGCAGTATTTT.

Regarding this clonotype: With a much larger clone just one base away, this may be a read error. The chain joins TRBV4-2 to TRBJ2-1, with D unclear. Germline CDR1 and CDR2: LGHNA and YNFKEQ. V was cut by 4 bases and J by 3 bases, with 10 bases left in between. This CDR3 has 14 residues. CDR3 in DNA: TGTGCCAGCAGCCGAGATCTGCTCTACAATGAGCAGTTCTTC. It encodes CASSRDLLYNEQFF.

This clonotype was seen more than once but under ten times. At one boundary the junction diverges from the germline segment, which might be a read error. The V call is TRBV5-1, the J call TRBJ2-3; a weak D match, TRBD2 (5 bases). Germline V gene sequence: CDR1 SGHRS, CDR2 YFSETQ. The CDR3 spans 13 residues. CDR3 DNA: TGCGCCAACAGCTCGGGATCCACAGATACGCGGTATTTT. Amino acids: CANSSGSTDTRYF.